Below, one T cell receptor beta chain is given with its context. The healthy adult donors were HIV-negative and reported no recent acute infections or vaccinations. The assay was immunoSEQ multiplex PCR, and TCRdb's table has in-frame clones only and misses some. The data hold 2 million to 2.5 million clones, with about 92% observed a single time. V lost 4 bases, J lost 4 bases, and 10 bases lay in between. Germline loops: CDR1 MGHRA, CDR2 YSYEKL. The CDR3 contains 13 residues. This sample is part of a study of shared clonotypes between healthy human individuals. The receptor was derived from a man aged 18-30 years in good health. Some clones in this sample may be carry-over from other donors' samples. Sequenced: naive CD4+ T cells from PBMCs. Subset denoted: CD45RA+ positively selected. This chain uses TRBV4-1 with TRBJ2-5; a weak D match, TRBD2 (6 bases). Here the CDR3 DNA reads TGCGCCAGCAGCCCGACCGGGGGAGAGACCCAGTACTTC. Protein: CASSPTGGETQYF.